This T cell receptor beta chain stems from a study of T cell repertoires in cytomegalovirus infection. Study in general: CMV infection and matching HLA type were both indicated by public TCR beta signatures.

MiXCR was run by TCRdb on the reads, yielding one entry per CDR3 protein. The sample has approximately 290,000 distinct CDR3 sequences, over 20% seen once. The germline V and J ends were trimmed by 0 bases and 2 bases, with 11 bases remaining between them. CDR1 is GTSNPN and CDR2 is SVGIG in the germline V gene (reference sequence). CDR3 size: 15 residues. The receptor comes from a human donor in good health (CMV status not recorded). Some clones in this sample may be carry-over from other donors' samples. Source material: PBMCs. The chain is built from TRBV30 and TRBJ2-1; D might be TRBD2 (6 bases). CDR3 in DNA: TGTGCCTGGAGTGTACGGCGGGATGCCTACAATGAGCAGTTCTTC. Protein sequence: CAWSVRRDAYNEQFF.